This is a list of T cell receptor beta chains from one sample in a study of TIL therapy for anti-PD-1-resistant metastatic lung cancer. Using immunoSEQ multiplex PCR, the repertoire was profiled, and TCRdb retains in-frame clones only, with some absent. The profile shows fewer than 30,000 clones, over 55% of them singletons. The sample in question was tumor tissue, obtained at baseline. These receptors originate from a woman aged 30 to 85 with non-small cell lung cancer. The CDR3 runs from the conserved cysteine through the conserved F or W. D genes are given only for firm matches. Rows may omit the clone size; those that give it use once, few, many or a size class.

j_call v_call clone_size d_call cdr3_aa cdr3_nt
TRBJ2-4 TRBV19 . . CASSIVSKNIQYF TGTGCCAGTAGTATCGTATCCAAAAACATTCAGTACTTC
TRBJ2-7 TRBV7-9 . . CASSSNSYEQYF TGTGCCAGCAGCTCAAACTCCTACGAGCAGTACTTC
TRBJ2-2 TRBV14 few . CASSFDYLGELFF TGTGCCAGCAGTTTCGACTACCTCGGGGAGCTGTTTTTT
TRBJ2-7 TRBV9 . . CASSIVWGYEQYF TGTGCCAGCAGTATAGTGTGGGGATACGAGCAGTACTTC
TRBJ1-4 TRBV5-6 . . CASSLGQKGVNEKLFF TGTGCCAGCAGCTTAGGGCAAAAGGGGGTTAATGAAAAACTGTTTTTT
TRBJ1-2 TRBV29-1 . TRBD1 CSVDRRDRGSIGYTF TGCAGCGTTGACCGCCGGGACAGGGGGTCGATTGGCTACACCTTC
TRBJ2-1 TRBV7-2 few . CASSPDRSYNEQFF TGTGCCAGCAGCCCCGATAGGTCCTACAATGAGCAGTTCTTC
TRBJ1-5 TRBV28 . . CASKTDSRNQPQHF TGTGCCAGCAAAACGGACAGCCGCAATCAGCCCCAGCATTTT
TRBJ1-2 TRBV6-6 . . CASSYDEDGYTF TGTGCCAGCAGTTACGATGAGGATGGCTACACCTTC
TRBJ2-7 TRBV7-9 . . CASSLGGRWYEQYF TGTGCCAGCAGCTTGGGGGGCAGGTGGTACGAGCAGTACTTC
TRBJ1-5 TRBV14 . . CASSRLYFRTAAGTNQPQHF TGTGCCAGCAGCCGACTCTATTTCCGGACGGCGGCGGGGACGAATCAGCCCCAGCATTTT
TRBJ2-7 TRBV15 . TRBD2 CATSRDSSALAGFTGEYF TGTGCCACCAGCAGAGATAGCTCCGCTCTAGCGGGGTTCACCGGGGAGTACTTC
TRBJ1-1 TRBV6-1 few . CASSEYRAEAFF TGTGCCAGCAGTGAATATAGGGCAGAAGCTTTCTTT
TRBJ1-1 TRBV28 . . CASSPPGETEAFF TGTGCCAGCAGTCCCCCAGGGGAAACTGAAGCTTTCTTT
TRBJ1-5 TRBV19 few . CASSPIRNVNQPQHF TGTGCCAGTAGCCCCATCCGGAATGTCAATCAGCCCCAGCATTTT
TRBJ2-7 TRBV7-2 . . CASSLAGGYEQYF TGTGCCAGCAGCTTAGCGGGAGGATACGAGCAGTACTTC
TRBJ2-1 TRBV5-4 . TRBD2 CASSASGSRSNEQFF TGTGCCAGCAGCGCGAGCGGGAGCCGGAGCAATGAGCAGTTCTTC
TRBJ2-7 TRBV6-5 . . CASTPGATYEQYF TGTGCCAGCACCCCCGGCGCTACCTACGAGCAGTACTTC